The rows below give T cell receptor beta chains drawn from one sample of a study of T cell changes during pregnancy in multiple sclerosis. The repertoire was sequenced with immunoSEQ multiplex PCR; TCRdb's copy has only in-frame clones and lacks some. The repertoire holds some 60,000 clones, with 70% to 90% as singletons. Sequencing was performed on CD4+ T cells from peripheral blood mononuclear cells, taken in the third trimester of pregnancy. These receptor sequences come from a female donor with multiple sclerosis, enrolled in a pregnancy study. Each CDR3 is given with its conserved first and last residue. The order of the fields is D gene, clone size, CDR3 length, J gene, V gene, CDR3 protein, CDR3 DNA. A D gene is named only where the DNA matches it firmly. Clone size is stated in some rows and not others, as once, few, many or a class when expanded.

d_gene: .; abundance: .; len: 16; j_gene: TRBJ1-5; v_gene: TRBV28; CDR3aa: CASTQGTGTINQPQHF; CDR3nt: TGTGCCAGCACCCAAGGTACCGGGACAATCAATCAGCCCCAGCATTTT
d_gene: TRBD1; abundance: .; len: 17; j_gene: TRBJ1-2; v_gene: TRBV6-4; CDR3aa: CASSDSGTAFYPYGYTF; CDR3nt: TGTGCCAGCAGTGACTCGGGGACAGCGTTCTACCCCTATGGCTACACCTTC
d_gene: TRBD1; abundance: .; len: 15; j_gene: TRBJ2-4; v_gene: TRBV7-2; CDR3aa: CASSLAPGQLNIQYF; CDR3nt: TGTGCCAGCAGCTTAGCCCCGGGACAGCTAAACATTCAGTACTTC
d_gene: TRBD1; abundance: .; len: 14; j_gene: TRBJ1-5; v_gene: TRBV30; CDR3aa: CAWRLQGAGQPQHF; CDR3nt: TGTGCCTGGAGACTACAGGGGGCAGGTCAGCCCCAGCATTTT
d_gene: .; abundance: .; len: 14; j_gene: TRBJ1-1; v_gene: TRBV7-9; CDR3aa: CASSLDTGDTEAFF; CDR3nt: TGTGCCAGCAGCTTAGATACAGGCGACACTGAAGCTTTCTTT
d_gene: .; abundance: .; len: 16; j_gene: TRBJ1-3; v_gene: TRBV5-1; CDR3aa: CASSFSDSPSGNTIYF; CDR3nt: TGCGCCAGCAGCTTTTCGGACAGTCCGTCTGGAAACACCATATATTTT
d_gene: TRBD1; abundance: .; len: 16; j_gene: TRBJ2-2; v_gene: TRBV30; CDR3aa: CAWRVPGTGSTGELFF; CDR3nt: TGTGCCTGGAGAGTACCCGGGACAGGGAGCACCGGGGAGCTGTTTTTT
d_gene: .; abundance: .; len: 15; j_gene: TRBJ1-4; v_gene: TRBV6-5; CDR3aa: CASSYSGGVGEKLFF; CDR3nt: TGTGCCAGCAGTTACTCAGGGGGGGTGGGGGAAAAACTGTTTTTT
d_gene: .; abundance: .; len: 17; j_gene: TRBJ1-1; v_gene: TRBV7-9; CDR3aa: CASSPSRGTAAGAEAFF; CDR3nt: TGTGCCAGCAGCCCATCCCGCGGGACCGCGGCGGGTGCTGAAGCTTTCTTT
d_gene: .; abundance: .; len: 16; j_gene: TRBJ2-3; v_gene: TRBV5-1; CDR3aa: CASSLGEADWMATQYF; CDR3nt: TGCGCCAGCAGCTTGGGAGAAGCTGACTGGATGGCTACGCAGTATTTT
d_gene: .; abundance: many; len: 14; j_gene: TRBJ2-3; v_gene: TRBV14; CDR3aa: CASSRGLSTDTQYF; CDR3nt: TGTGCCAGCAGTCGGGGGTTAAGCACAGATACGCAGTATTTT
d_gene: TRBD1; abundance: .; len: 12; j_gene: TRBJ2-7; v_gene: TRBV5-6; CDR3aa: CASSFLGTGQYF; CDR3nt: TGTGCCAGCAGCTTCCTAGGGACAGGGCAGTACTTC
d_gene: .; abundance: .; len: 14; j_gene: TRBJ2-3; v_gene: TRBV10-3; CDR3aa: CAISSSVGTDTQYF; CDR3nt: TGTGCCATCAGCTCTAGCGTCGGCACAGATACGCAGTATTTT
d_gene: .; abundance: .; len: 13; j_gene: TRBJ1-2; v_gene: TRBV5-6; CDR3aa: CASSRRDGWGYTF; CDR3nt: TGTGCCAGCAGCCGGAGGGACGGGTGGGGCTACACCTTC
d_gene: .; abundance: .; len: 13; j_gene: TRBJ2-7; v_gene: TRBV14; CDR3aa: CASSQTGQPPRYF; CDR3nt: TGTGCCAGCAGCCAGACGGGACAACCTCCCCGGTACTTC
d_gene: TRBD2; abundance: .; len: 15; j_gene: TRBJ2-5; v_gene: TRBV4-3; CDR3aa: CASSQLRGAQETQYF; CDR3nt: TGCGCCAGCAGCCAACTGCGGGGGGCACAAGAGACCCAGTACTTC
d_gene: TRBD2; abundance: .; len: 15; j_gene: TRBJ2-1; v_gene: TRBV19; CDR3aa: CASSLPSGSYNEQFF; CDR3nt: TGTGCCAGTAGTCTACCTAGCGGGAGTTACAATGAGCAGTTCTTC
d_gene: TRBD1; abundance: .; len: 14; j_gene: TRBJ1-5; v_gene: TRBV9; CDR3aa: CASSGGTVDQPQHF; CDR3nt: TGTGCCAGCAGCGGGGGGACAGTGGATCAGCCCCAGCATTTT
d_gene: .; abundance: .; len: 14; j_gene: TRBJ2-7; v_gene: TRBV7-9; CDR3aa: CASSKESGAREQYF; CDR3nt: TGTGCCAGCAGCAAAGAGTCGGGAGCCAGGGAGCAGTACTTC
d_gene: TRBD1; abundance: .; len: 15; j_gene: TRBJ1-1; v_gene: TRBV5-1; CDR3aa: CASSTTGGTNTEAFF; CDR3nt: TGCGCCAGCAGCACGACAGGGGGGACGAACACTGAAGCTTTCTTT
d_gene: .; abundance: .; len: 15; j_gene: TRBJ2-1; v_gene: TRBV7-2; CDR3aa: CASSLALGPYNEQFF; CDR3nt: TGTGCCAGCAGCTTAGCGCTTGGCCCCTACAATGAGCAGTTCTTC
d_gene: TRBD1; abundance: few; len: 16; j_gene: TRBJ1-1; v_gene: TRBV7-9; CDR3aa: CASSLGPGTGTTEAFF; CDR3nt: TGTGCCAGCAGCTTAGGTCCCGGGACAGGGACCACTGAAGCTTTCTTT
d_gene: .; abundance: .; len: 13; j_gene: TRBJ2-1; v_gene: TRBV5-1; CDR3aa: CASSVTREAEQFF; CDR3nt: TGCGCCAGTTCCGTCACCAGGGAGGCCGAGCAGTTCTTC
d_gene: TRBD2; abundance: .; len: 14; j_gene: TRBJ2-1; v_gene: TRBV5-6; CDR3aa: CASSPRTSRNEQFF; CDR3nt: TGTGCCAGCAGCCCGCGGACTAGTAGGAATGAGCAGTTCTTC
d_gene: .; abundance: .; len: 12; j_gene: TRBJ2-7; v_gene: TRBV5-6; CDR3aa: CASSLGQLEQYF; CDR3nt: TGTGCCAGCAGCTTGGGACAGCTCGAGCAGTACTTC
d_gene: .; abundance: .; len: 11; j_gene: TRBJ1-1; v_gene: TRBV11-1; CDR3aa: CASSRAGIAFF; CDR3nt: TGTGCCAGCAGCCGCGCAGGGATTGCTTTCTTT
d_gene: TRBD1; abundance: .; len: 15; j_gene: TRBJ1-1; v_gene: TRBV5-1; CDR3aa: CASSLQGQGATEAFF; CDR3nt: TGCGCCAGCAGCTTGCAAGGACAGGGGGCCACTGAAGCTTTCTTT
d_gene: .; abundance: few; len: 13; j_gene: TRBJ2-5; v_gene: TRBV2; CDR3aa: CASSDRGQETQYF; CDR3nt: TGTGCCAGCAGTGACAGGGGCCAAGAGACCCAGTACTTC
d_gene: .; abundance: .; len: 14; j_gene: TRBJ1-1; v_gene: TRBV30; CDR3aa: CAWTGVRADTEAFF; CDR3nt: TGTGCCTGGACGGGGGTCCGGGCAGACACTGAAGCTTTCTTT
d_gene: TRBD2; abundance: .; len: 13; j_gene: TRBJ2-5; v_gene: TRBV10-3; CDR3aa: CASQAGEKETQYF; CDR3nt: TGTGCATCTCAAGCGGGGGAGAAAGAGACCCAGTACTTC
d_gene: .; abundance: once; len: 13; j_gene: TRBJ1-1; v_gene: TRBV6-5; CDR3aa: CASSRHMNTEAFF; CDR3nt: TGTGCCAGCAGTCGCCACATGAACACTGAAGCTTTCTTT
d_gene: .; abundance: .; len: 15; j_gene: TRBJ1-4; v_gene: TRBV5-1; CDR3aa: CASSLGEGGREKLFF; CDR3nt: TGCGCCAGCAGCTTGGGTGAGGGGGGGAGAGAAAAACTGTTTTTT
d_gene: .; abundance: .; len: 13; j_gene: TRBJ1-1; v_gene: TRBV18; CDR3aa: CASSPPVSAEAFF; CDR3nt: TGTGCCAGCTCACCACCGGTCAGTGCTGAAGCTTTCTTT
d_gene: .; abundance: .; len: 13; j_gene: TRBJ2-7; v_gene: TRBV7-9; CDR3aa: CASSDQQVTEQYF; CDR3nt: TGTGCCAGCAGCGATCAACAGGTAACCGAGCAGTACTTC
d_gene: TRBD1; abundance: .; len: 14; j_gene: TRBJ1-5; v_gene: TRBV12-5; CDR3aa: CASGLEGAWQPQHF; CDR3nt: TGTGCTAGTGGTTTGGAGGGGGCCTGGCAGCCCCAGCATTTT
d_gene: TRBD1; abundance: .; len: 14; j_gene: TRBJ2-7; v_gene: TRBV18; CDR3aa: CASSPQDRDHEQYF; CDR3nt: TGTGCCAGCTCACCACAGGACAGGGACCACGAGCAGTACTTC
d_gene: .; abundance: .; len: 14; j_gene: TRBJ2-2; v_gene: TRBV6-1; CDR3aa: CASSSRGRSGELFF; CDR3nt: TGTGCCAGCTCCTCCAGGGGGAGGTCCGGGGAGCTGTTTTTT
d_gene: .; abundance: .; len: 17; j_gene: TRBJ2-6; v_gene: TRBV27; CDR3aa: CASSLGPGVSGANVLTF; CDR3nt: TGTGCCAGCAGTTTAGGGCCAGGGGTTTCTGGGGCCAACGTCCTGACTTTC
d_gene: TRBD2; abundance: .; len: 15; j_gene: TRBJ2-3; v_gene: TRBV7-2; CDR3aa: CASSSSGRQADTQYF; CDR3nt: TGTGCCAGCAGCTCTAGCGGGAGGCAGGCAGATACGCAGTATTTT
d_gene: .; abundance: .; len: 12; j_gene: TRBJ1-2; v_gene: TRBV19; CDR3aa: CASSSSGALGTF; CDR3nt: TGTGCCAGTAGTTCGTCAGGGGCCCTGGGGACCTTC
d_gene: TRBD1; abundance: .; len: 17; j_gene: TRBJ1-3; v_gene: TRBV5-1; CDR3aa: CASSLGEQGAFGNTIYF; CDR3nt: TGCGCCAGCAGCTTGGGGGAGCAGGGGGCGTTTGGAAACACCATATATTTT
d_gene: .; abundance: few; len: 10; j_gene: TRBJ1-2; v_gene: TRBV21-1; CDR3aa: CGQIRDGYTF; CDR3nt: TGTGGACAGATCAGGGATGGCTACACCTTC
d_gene: .; abundance: .; len: 18; j_gene: TRBJ1-5; v_gene: TRBV19; CDR3aa: CASSIDFRDTYSNQPQHF; CDR3nt: TGTGCCAGTAGTATAGACTTCCGGGACACCTATAGCAATCAGCCCCAGCATTTT
d_gene: .; abundance: .; len: 15; j_gene: TRBJ2-3; v_gene: TRBV19; CDR3aa: CASSIGRGNTDTQYF; CDR3nt: TGTGCCAGTAGTATCGGGCGGGGAAACACAGATACGCAGTATTTT
d_gene: .; abundance: .; len: 15; j_gene: TRBJ1-5; v_gene: TRBV11-2; CDR3aa: CASSRWGGENQPQHF; CDR3nt: TGTGCCAGCAGCCGATGGGGGGGGGAGAATCAGCCCCAGCATTTT
d_gene: .; abundance: .; len: 14; j_gene: TRBJ2-7; v_gene: TRBV30; CDR3aa: CAWRAAGSSYEQYF; CDR3nt: TGTGCCTGGAGGGCCGCGGGAAGCTCCTACGAGCAGTACTTC
d_gene: TRBD2; abundance: .; len: 18; j_gene: TRBJ2-2; v_gene: TRBV5-1; CDR3aa: CASSLALGLAGGTGELFF; CDR3nt: TGCGCCAGCAGCTTGGCTTTAGGACTAGCGGGCGGCACCGGGGAGCTGTTTTTT
d_gene: .; abundance: .; len: 15; j_gene: TRBJ1-1; v_gene: TRBV6-5; CDR3aa: CASSYTRAGDTEAFF; CDR3nt: TGTGCCAGCAGTTACACGAGGGCAGGGGACACTGAAGCTTTCTTT
d_gene: .; abundance: few; len: 14; j_gene: TRBJ1-2; v_gene: TRBV27; CDR3aa: CASSFSGDWGGYTF; CDR3nt: TGTGCCAGCAGTTTCTCAGGGGATTGGGGCGGCTACACCTTC
d_gene: .; abundance: once; len: 14; j_gene: TRBJ2-7; v_gene: TRBV2; CDR3aa: CASSKGGQSYEQYF; CDR3nt: TGTGCCAGCAGTAAAGGGGGGCAATCCTACGAGCAGTACTTC
d_gene: .; abundance: once; len: 13; j_gene: TRBJ2-5; v_gene: TRBV18; CDR3aa: CASLGAYQETQYF; CDR3nt: TGTGCCAGCTTAGGGGCGTACCAAGAGACCCAGTACTTC
d_gene: TRBD2; abundance: .; len: 15; j_gene: TRBJ2-7; v_gene: TRBV7-2; CDR3aa: CASSIGTSGTYEQYF; CDR3nt: TGTGCCAGCAGCATCGGGACTAGCGGTACCTACGAGCAGTACTTC
d_gene: TRBD1; abundance: .; len: 14; j_gene: TRBJ2-2; v_gene: TRBV18; CDR3aa: CASSPGTESLILFF; CDR3nt: TGTGCCAGCTCACCCGGGACAGAAAGCCTCATCCTGTTTTTT
d_gene: .; abundance: .; len: 15; j_gene: TRBJ2-2; v_gene: TRBV5-1; CDR3aa: CASSLQQGGTGELFF; CDR3nt: TGCGCCAGCAGCTTACAGCAGGGGGGCACCGGGGAGCTGTTTTTT
d_gene: .; abundance: .; len: 13; j_gene: TRBJ1-2; v_gene: TRBV27; CDR3aa: CASAVGAEYGYTF; CDR3nt: TGTGCCAGCGCTGTTGGGGCAGAGTATGGCTACACCTTC
d_gene: .; abundance: .; len: 11; j_gene: TRBJ1-1; v_gene: TRBV19; CDR3aa: CASSRASEAFF; CDR3nt: TGTGCCAGTAGTAGGGCCTCTGAAGCTTTCTTT
d_gene: TRBD2; abundance: once; len: 15; j_gene: TRBJ2-1; v_gene: TRBV5-1; CDR3aa: CASSLAPGGNNEQFF; CDR3nt: TGCGCCAGCAGTTTGGCCCCGGGAGGTAACAATGAGCAGTTCTTC
d_gene: .; abundance: once; len: 16; j_gene: TRBJ2-3; v_gene: TRBV5-1; CDR3aa: CASSAERGWFADTQYF; CDR3nt: TGCGCCAGCAGCGCCGAGAGGGGGTGGTTCGCAGATACGCAGTATTTT